Listed below are T cell receptor beta chains from one sample, sequenced in a study of T cells after yellow fever vaccination. In TCRdb, the 5' RACE reads were re-called with MiXCR into one record per CDR3 protein. The table has some 320,000 distinct CDR3 sequences, about 4.5% seen once. This sample comprised PBMCs, obtained 15 days after the yellow fever booster vaccination. These receptors were obtained from a man aged 18 to 30 who received the YFV17D yellow fever vaccine. Each CDR3 is given with its conserved first and last residue. The D gene is left open where the match is weak. Size tells how often a clone was seen (once, few, many) or the class of an expanded clone, and some rows leave it out.

D gene	V gene	J gene	clone size	CDR3 DNA	CDR3 protein
NA	TRBV6-2/TRBV6-3	TRBJ1-4	many	TGTGCCAGCAGTTACCCCGGGACCTATGAAAAACTGTTTTTT	CASSYPGTYEKLFF
NA	TRBV5-1	TRBJ2-3	few	TGCGCCAGCAGTCTCGGGGCGGGTCCCCTAGATACGCAGTATTTT	CASSLGAGPLDTQYF
NA	TRBV5-6	TRBJ2-1	few	TGTGCCAGCAGCTCAAGTACGAGCCCACACTTC	CASSSSTSPHF
NA	TRBV27	TRBJ1-6	NA	TGTGCCAGCATGGGGGTAGGCGGACCCCTCCACTTT	CASMGVGGPLHF
TRBD2	TRBV3-1	TRBJ2-5	few	TGTGCCAGCAGCCTCGGACTAGCGGGTTCCGGCCAAGAGACCCAGTACTTC	CASSLGLAGSGQETQYF
TRBD2	TRBV7-2	TRBJ2-1	many	TGTGCCAGCAGCTTATGGCTAGCGGGGGGGCGTGAGCAGTTCTTC	CASSLWLAGGREQFF
TRBD2	TRBV5-1	TRBJ2-1	many	TGCGCCAGCAGCTTGGTCGGTAGCGGGGGAAATGAGCAGTTCTTC	CASSLVGSGGNEQFF
NA	TRBV4-3	TRBJ1-1	many	TGCGCCAGCAGCCAAGACAGAGGCACTGAAGCTTTCTTT	CASSQDRGTEAFF
NA	TRBV2	TRBJ1-1	many	TGTGCCAGCAGCCGCCCCACTCCCGAAGCTTTCTTT	CASSRPTPEAFF
NA	TRBV4-2	TRBJ1-4	many	TGTGCCAGCAGCGCCCGAGGCGGGGACCGGGATGAAAAACTGTTTTTT	CASSARGGDRDEKLFF
NA	TRBV12-3/TRBV12-4	TRBJ1-5	few	TGTGCCAGCAGTTCAGCGTCAAGCAATCAGCCCCAGCATTTT	CASSSASSNQPQHF
NA	TRBV24-1	TRBJ2-2	many	TGTGCCACCAGTGATACCCGGGCCGACACCGGGGAGCTGTTTTTT	CATSDTRADTGELFF
NA	TRBV20-1	TRBJ1-5	NA	TGCAGTGCGGGACCGGGAGGCTCGTTTCGGCCCCAGCATTTT	CSAGPGGSFRPQHF
TRBD1	TRBV7-9	TRBJ1-4	few	TGTGCCAGCAGCTTAGGGGGACAGGGAGATGAAAAACTGTTTTTT	CASSLGGQGDEKLFF
NA	TRBV29-1	TRBJ1-2	few	TGCAGCGTTGGGGAGCAGCCTAACTATGGCTACACCTTC	CSVGEQPNYGYTF
TRBD1	TRBV7-9	TRBJ1-6	many	TGTGCCAGCAGCTTTTCTGCAGGGGGGGATTCACCCCTCCACTTT	CASSFSAGGDSPLHF
NA	TRBV4-3	TRBJ2-7	NA	TGCGCCAGCAGCCAAGTCACGTCCTACGAGCAGTACTTC	CASSQVTSYEQYF
TRBD2	TRBV24-1	TRBJ2-7	NA	TGTGCCACCAGTGGATACCTCGGGGGGACCTACGAGCAGTACTTC	CATSGYLGGTYEQYF
NA	TRBV6-6	TRBJ2-1	few	TGTGCCAGCATTGACACTTACAATGAGCAGTTCTTC	CASIDTYNEQFF
TRBD2	TRBV10-1	TRBJ2-5	NA	TGCGCCAGCAGTGAAGGGGCGGGGGGCCTCGGGGAGACCCAGTACTTC	CASSEGAGGLGETQYF
NA	TRBV20-1	TRBJ1-1	many	TGCAGTGCTACCCCCGTCCGGGACCGGAACACTGAAGCTTTCTTT	CSATPVRDRNTEAFF
TRBD2	TRBV20-1	TRBJ2-5	NA	TGCAGTGCTTCTTCTAGCGGTAGAATCCAAGAGACCCAGTACTTC	CSASSSGRIQETQYF
NA	TRBV30	TRBJ2-3	many	TGTGCCTGGAGTATTAGCACAGATACGCAGTATTTT	CAWSISTDTQYF
NA	TRBV7-2	TRBJ1-5	many	TGTGCCAGCAGCTACAGGGGCAATCAGCCCCAGCATTTT	CASSYRGNQPQHF
TRBD1	TRBV3-1	TRBJ1-2	few	TGTGCCAGCAGCCAACCCGGGACAGGGTTAGGCGGCTACACCTTC	CASSQPGTGLGGYTF
TRBD2	TRBV7-2	TRBJ2-3	NA	TGTGCCAGCAGCTCAAGGACTAGCGGGGTGGTTGATACGCAGTATTTT	CASSSRTSGVVDTQYF
TRBD2	TRBV12-3/TRBV12-4	TRBJ2-3	many	TGTGCCAGCAGTTTATTTTTCGGACTAGACACAGATACGCAGTATTTT	CASSLFFGLDTDTQYF
NA	TRBV12-3/TRBV12-4	TRBJ2-1	many	TGTGCCAGCAGTTTAAGGTTTGGGTATGAGCAGTTCTTC	CASSLRFGYEQFF
NA	TRBV9	TRBJ1-1	NA	TGTGCCAGCAGCCCAACAGGGTTGAGCACTGAAGCTTTCTTT	CASSPTGLSTEAFF
TRBD2	TRBV15	TRBJ2-3	many	TGTGCCACCAGCAGAGATCTAGCGGGGGCAGATACGCAGTATTTT	CATSRDLAGADTQYF
NA	TRBV15	TRBJ2-5	NA	TGTGCCACCAGCAGAGGACAGAAAGAGACCCAGTACTTC	CATSRGQKETQYF
NA	TRBV2	TRBJ1-1	few	TGTGCCAGCACCCCTCGGGCTGGGAACACTGAAGCTTTCTTT	CASTPRAGNTEAFF
NA	TRBV5-1	TRBJ2-1	few	TGCGCCAGCAGCTTGACAGGGAAAGGCAATGAGCAGTTCTTC	CASSLTGKGNEQFF
NA	TRBV6-2/TRBV6-3	TRBJ1-5	many	TGTGCCAGCAAAGGTTGGGGCCACGACAATCAGCCCCAGCATTTT	CASKGWGHDNQPQHF
TRBD2	TRBV7-2	TRBJ2-1	NA	TGTGCCAGCAGCTCGTGGGCGGGGGGGCATTTCTTC	CASSSWAGGHFF
NA	TRBV27	TRBJ1-2	many	TGTGCCAGCAGAGGGCTTTCGGGGGCTAACTATGGCTACACCTTC	CASRGLSGANYGYTF
NA	TRBV5-4	TRBJ2-7	few	TGTGCCAGCAGCTTGGCCGGGGGCAGTCCCTCCTACGAGCAGTACTTC	CASSLAGGSPSYEQYF
NA	TRBV11-2	TRBJ2-7	many	TGTGCCAGCAGCTTCAACAGTTTTTCCTACGAGCAGTACTTC	CASSFNSFSYEQYF
NA	TRBV20-1	TRBJ2-3	NA	TGCAGTGCTAGGATCCCAAGGACGGGGGATACGCAGTATTTT	CSARIPRTGDTQYF
NA	TRBV5-1	TRBJ2-3	many	TGCGCCAGCAGCTTGGCTGTTGGCAGGGGCGCAGATACGCAGTATTTT	CASSLAVGRGADTQYF
NA	TRBV2	TRBJ2-3	NA	TGTGCCAGCAGTGGGGACAATCGGGATACGCAGTATTTT	CASSGDNRDTQYF
NA	TRBV3-1	TRBJ2-4	NA	TGTGCCAGCAGCCCCAGAGAAAACATTCAGTACTTC	CASSPRENIQYF
TRBD1	TRBV4-2	TRBJ1-4	many	TGTGCCAGCAGTCTGGGACAGAATGAAAAACTGTTTTTT	CASSLGQNEKLFF
TRBD1	TRBV5-1	TRBJ2-2	NA	TGCGCCAGCAGCTTGGCCCCGGGACAGGGGAGCACCGGGGAGCTGTTTTTT	CASSLAPGQGSTGELFF
NA	TRBV5-1	TRBJ2-3	many	TGCGCCAGCAAAAGGGGACCCGTGATTATTAGCACAGATACGCAGTATTTT	CASKRGPVIISTDTQYF
NA	TRBV11-3	TRBJ2-5	few	TGTGCCAGCAGCTTAGGAGGCTGGGGGCAAGAGACCCAGTACTTC	CASSLGGWGQETQYF
TRBD1	TRBV7-9	TRBJ1-2	NA	TGTGCCAGCAGCTTAGCCTTGGGAGATCTGGCAGGGGGGGAGAACTATGGCTACACCTTC	CASSLALGDLAGGENYGYTF
NA	TRBV7-2	TRBJ2-1	many	TGTGCCAGCAGCTTAGGAAGAACGAACAATGAGCAGTTCTTC	CASSLGRTNNEQFF
NA	TRBV5-1	TRBJ2-3	many	TGCGCCAGCAGCGGGGGGCGAGATACGCAGTATTTT	CASSGGRDTQYF
NA	TRBV7-2	TRBJ1-1	NA	TGTGCCAGCAGCTTCCGGGGGGCGGATGAAGCTTTCTTT	CASSFRGADEAFF
TRBD2	TRBV6-1	TRBJ2-5	few	TGTGCCAGCATGCGGCTAGCGGGGGGGGGAGGAGAGACCCAGTACTTC	CASMRLAGGGGETQYF
NA	TRBV7-9	TRBJ1-6	many	TGTGCCAGCAGCTTAGGGACACTCTCCTATAATTCACCCCTCCACTTT	CASSLGTLSYNSPLHF
TRBD1	TRBV24-1	TRBJ2-1	NA	TGTGCCACCAGTGACTACGCGACAGGGAATGAGCAGTTCTTC	CATSDYATGNEQFF